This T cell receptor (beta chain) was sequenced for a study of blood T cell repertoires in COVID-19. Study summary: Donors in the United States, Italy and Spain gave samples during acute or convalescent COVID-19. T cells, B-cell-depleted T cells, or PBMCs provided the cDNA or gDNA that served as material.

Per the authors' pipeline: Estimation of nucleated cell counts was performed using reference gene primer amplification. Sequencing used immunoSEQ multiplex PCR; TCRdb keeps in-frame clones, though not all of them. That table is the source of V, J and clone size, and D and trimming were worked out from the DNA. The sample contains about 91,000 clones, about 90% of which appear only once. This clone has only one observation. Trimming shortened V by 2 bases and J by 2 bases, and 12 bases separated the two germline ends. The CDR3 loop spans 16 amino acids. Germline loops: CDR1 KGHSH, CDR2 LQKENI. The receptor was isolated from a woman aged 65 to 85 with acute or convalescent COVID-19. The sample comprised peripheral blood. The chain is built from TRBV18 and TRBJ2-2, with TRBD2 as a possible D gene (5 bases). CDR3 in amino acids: CASSPGGGRNTGELFF. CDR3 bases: TGTGCCAGCTCACCAGGTGGAGGTAGAAACACCGGGGAGCTGTTTTTT. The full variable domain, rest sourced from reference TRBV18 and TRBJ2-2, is NAGVMQNPRHLVRRRGQEARLRCSPMKGHSHVYWYRQLPEEGLKFMVYLQKENIIDESGMPKERFSAEFPKEGPSILRIQQVVRGDSAAYFCASSPGGGRNTGELFFGEGSRLTVL.